This T cell receptor (beta chain) was recorded in a study of naive and memory T cell subsets. Study-wide points: RNA-based TCR counts may shift with T cell activation and differentiation. In CD4 and CD8 cells, diversity dropped from naive through EMRA.

Cells stained for CD3, CD4, CD8, CD45RA, CD27 and viability were sorted into four CD45RA/CD27 subsets. Germline CDR1 reads SGHVS; CDR2 reads FNYEAQ. Trimming took off 0 bases at V and 0 bases at J, with 8 bases between the two ends. The length of the CDR3 is 16 residues. This clonotype came up a few times. Its antigen is not known. Two oligonucleotides, mixed equimolar, formed the beta constant-region primer covering TRBC1 and TRBC2. Ligation attached a single-stranded oligonucleotide with a 12-nucleotide UMI and the SP2 primer to the cDNA 3' end. TCRdb used MiXCR to reprocess the UMI-ligation and nested PCR reads, holding one entry per CDR3 protein. Of 130,000 to 150,000 distinct CDR3 sequences detected, over 15% appear once; the ten largest clones hold roughly 0.14%.

The chain uses TRBV7-6 and TRBJ2-2, with no clear D. The source is a human donor in good health. The sample consisted of naive CD4+ T cells from blood. CDR3 in amino acids: CASSLASGPNTGELFF. Here the CDR3 DNA reads TGTGCCAGCAGCTTAGCGTCAGGTCCGAACACCGGGGAGCTGTTTTTT.